One sample yielded the 25 T cell receptor beta chains listed below, sequenced in a study of T cell responses to AZD1222 COVID-19 vaccine. Generated by immunoSEQ multiplex PCR, the TCRdb table keeps only in-frame clones and is missing some. The sample lists 140,000 to 150,000 clones, nearly 90% occurring once. Here the sequenced sample was peripheral blood, taken 28 days after the second dose of the MenACWY control vaccine. The receptors here all came from an adult who received the MenACWY meningococcal vaccine as a control.

This chain uses TRBV30 with TRBJ1-1, with D unclear. The germline V gene has CDR1 GTSNPN and CDR2 SVGIG (reference sequence). The CDR3 totals 14 residues. V shed 3 bases and J shed 1 base, with 12 bases lying between them. CDR3 nucleotides: TGTGCCTGGAGCCTCACGGGGAAGAACACTGAAGCTTTCTTT. It encodes CAWSLTGKNTEAFF.

This clone came up a few times. The V and J genes are TRBV24-1 and TRBJ1-5; maybe TRBD1 (6 bases). The length of the CDR3 is 16 residues. Trimming took off 2 bases at V and 3 bases at J, with 13 bases between the two ends. CDR1 and CDR2 (germline): KGHDR, SFDVKD. CDR3 sequence: CATSDSTQGYNQPQHF. The CDR3 nucleotides are TGTGCCACCAGTGATTCGACACAGGGTTACAATCAGCCCCAGCATTTT.

This clone has only one observation. CDR3 nucleotide sequence: TGTGCCAGCAGCTTAGAGGTACTCAGGGGGCGCGATGGCTACACCTTC. Translation gives CASSLEVLRGRDGYTF. The chain carries TRBV7-9 and TRBJ1-2; TRBD1 agrees at 8 bases. The CDR3 has 16 residues. The V gene's germline CDR1 is SEHNR and CDR2 FQNEAQ (reference sequence). The J segment lost 6 bases and the V segment lost 1 base, leaving 10 bases of the junction unmatched.

V gene TRBV4-1 combines with J gene TRBJ1-2, with D unclear. Between the trimmed V and J ends, which lost 1 base and 4 bases, there was a span of 28 bases. CDR1 and CDR2 (germline): MGHRA, YSYEKL. This CDR3 is 20 amino acids long. The CDR3 here is CASSQVGRSAGTANVYGYTF. CDR3 nucleotides: TGCGCCAGCAGCCAAGTAGGTCGTTCGGCAGGAACAGCCAACGTCTATGGCTACACCTTC.

The chain employs TRBV7-2 and TRBJ1-5; D unresolved. Germline V lookup: CDR1 SGHTA, CDR2 FQGNSA. The CDR3 loop spans 15 amino acids. Trimming pared 2 bases from V and 5 bases from J, leaving 13 bases between. The CDR3 DNA follows: TGTGCCAGCAGCTTAAGAGGATTATGGGATCAGCCCCAGCATTTT. It is translated as CASSLRGLWDQPQHF.

The rearrangement links TRBV7-2 to TRBJ1-2; TRBD1 matches 7 bases. This CDR3 spans 13 amino acids. The V gene's germline CDR1 is SGHTA and CDR2 FQGNSA. Trimming removed 5 bases from V and 6 bases from J; junction bases left unmatched: 6. Here the CDR3 DNA reads TGTGCCAGCAGCCTGACAGGGATCGATGGCTACACCTTC. Protein product: CASSLTGIDGYTF.

CDR3 protein: CAISESVGSEAFF. The DNA for the CDR3 is TGTGCCATCAGTGAGTCTGTGGGATCTGAAGCTTTCTTT. The rearrangement links TRBV10-3 to TRBJ1-1; unclear D gene. The germline V and J ends were trimmed by 0 bases and 6 bases, with 8 bases remaining between them. The germline CDR1 and CDR2 sequences are ENHRY and SYGVKD. The CDR3 spans 13 residues.

This clone was seen a handful of times. The genes are TRBV29-1 and TRBJ2-3, with 7 bases matching TRBD1. The length of the CDR3 is 14 residues. Germline V gene data show CDR1 as SQVTM and CDR2 as ANQGSEA. Trimming took 5 bases from V and 2 from J; bases not matched to a gene: 7. This CDR3 reads CSVLTGKDTDTQYF. DNA of the CDR3: TGCAGCGTTCTGACAGGGAAGGACACAGATACGCAGTATTTT.

The V call is TRBV21-1, the J call TRBJ2-6; TRBD1 is the table's D call, not checked against the DNA. TRBV21-1 is recorded as a pseudogene. The CDR3 has 21 amino acids. CDR3 coding DNA: TGTGCCAGCAGCAAAGCCGAACCACAGGGGGCGTCATTCTCTGGGGCCAACGTCCTGACTTTC. Residues: CASSKAEPQGASFSGANVLTF.

DNA for the CDR3: TGCGCCTCCTCGGGAAACACCATATATTTT. Encoded protein: CASSGNTIYF. V gene TRBV20-1 combines with J gene TRBJ1-3; D is ambiguous. This CDR3 has 10 residues. The germline V gene has CDR1 DFQATT and CDR2 SNEGSKA (reference sequence).

This clone was observed once. The chain has TRBV6-4 and TRBJ1-4; maybe TRBD1 (5 bases). Trimming removed 6 bases at V and 6 bases at J, with 23 bases between. This CDR3 has 17 amino acids. The germline CDR1 and CDR2 sequences are MRHNA and SNTAGT. Here the CDR3 DNA reads TGTGCCAGCAGGCCTGTCCGGGGCCCGGGGACCGATGAAAAACTGTTTTTT. It yields the protein CASRPVRGPGTDEKLFF.

The V gene is TRBV6-5, the J gene TRBJ1-1; TRBD1 might be the D (5 bases). V lost 5 bases and J lost 1, with 11 bases in between. Germline-derived CDR1 and CDR2 are MNHEY and SVGAGI. The CDR3 runs 14 residues. This CDR3 is CASSLQGRNTEAFF. The CDR3 coding sequence is TGTGCCAGCAGTCTCCAGGGCAGGAACACTGAAGCTTTCTTT.

The chain carries TRBV4-3 and TRBJ2-2; 12 bases match TRBD2. Germline lookup yields CDR1 LGHNA and CDR2 YSLEER. The CDR3 has 17 residues. V gave up 4 bases and J gave up 5 bases; unmatched junction bases: 8. Here the CDR3 reads CASSRGGLAGRTGELFF. The CDR3 DNA is TGCGCCAGCAGCCGCGGAGGACTAGCGGGGCGGACCGGGGAGCTGTTTTTT.

V and J are TRBV7-2 and TRBJ2-3; TRBD1 aligns across 7 bases. Germline V gives CDR1 SGHTA, CDR2 FQGNSA. The V segment lost 7 bases and the J segment 9 bases; nucleotides outside the gene matches: 16. CDR3 length equals 15 residues. The CDR3 DNA sequence: TGTGCCAGCACCCAACGAAGGACAGGAATGAACACGCAGTATTTT. Residues: CASTQRRTGMNTQYF.

This chain uses TRBV28 with TRBJ1-2; TRBD1 aligns across 7 bases. J was trimmed by 8 bases and V by 5 bases; bases with no gene match: 14. This CDR3 comprises 15 residues. Germline assignment: CDR1 MDHEN and CDR2 SYDVKM. The CDR3 is CASSNPAITQGGYTF. The CDR3 DNA follows: TGTGCCAGCAGTAACCCGGCGATTACACAGGGGGGCTACACCTTC.

This clone was detected only a few times. V is TRBV5-1 and J is TRBJ1-1, with 9 bases that match TRBD1. CDR3 length: 13 residues. The junction had 3 bases not matched to a gene; V was cut back by 4 bases and J by 5 bases. The V gene's germline CDR1 is SGHRS and CDR2 YFSETQ. The CDR3 reads CASSRTGETEAFF. As DNA, the CDR3 is TGCGCCAGCAGCCGGACAGGGGAAACTGAAGCTTTCTTT.

The chain combines TRBV6-5 with TRBJ2-7, with 8 bases identical to TRBD2. The V and J ends lost 7 bases and 2 bases, in that order; junction bases with no gene match: 7. The CDR3 is made up of 14 amino acids. The germline gives CDR1 MNHEY, CDR2 SVGAGI. The chain's CDR3 is CASTFSGVTYEQYF. The CDR3 DNA follows: TGTGCCAGCACCTTTAGCGGGGTAACCTACGAGCAGTACTTC.

CDR3 bases: TGTGCCAGCAGCGGTCAGGGGGGATTTCCAGATACGCAGTATTTT. It yields the protein CASSGQGGFPDTQYF. J is TRBJ2-3 and V is TRBV6-5, with D possibly matching TRBD1 (7 bases). The germline CDR1 and CDR2 sequences are MNHEY and SVGAGI. The V and J ends lost 6 bases and 4 bases respectively, with 17 bases between them. The CDR3 length is 15 residues.

V and J are TRBV7-2 and TRBJ2-1, with 8 nucleotides matching TRBD1. The CDR3 totals 16 residues. V dropped 1 base and J dropped 2; count of bases not matched to a gene: 4. Germline CDR1 and CDR2: SGHTA and FQGNSA. The chain's CDR3 is CASSLGDRPAYNEQFF. Here the CDR3 DNA reads TGTGCCAGCAGCTTAGGGGACAGGCCGGCCTACAATGAGCAGTTCTTC. Based on the CDR3 plus reference TRBV7-2 and TRBJ2-1, the full variable domain is GAGVSQSPSNKVTEKGKDVELRCDPISGHTALYWYRQSLGQGLEFLIYFQGNSAPDKSGLPSDRFSAERTGGSVSTLTIQRTQQEDSAVYLCASSLGDRPAYNEQFFGPGTRLTVL.

The V gene is TRBV5-6, the J gene TRBJ1-4; D perhaps matches TRBD1 (5 bases). CDR1 and CDR2 (germline): SGHDT, YYEEEE. Trimming pared 0 bases from V and 6 bases from J, leaving 18 bases between. This CDR3 comprises 17 residues. The CDR3 loop is CASSLEGRAGADEKLFF. For the CDR3, the DNA is TGTGCCAGCAGCTTGGAGGGACGAGCGGGAGCCGATGAAAAACTGTTTTTT.

The genes are TRBV5-1 and TRBJ2-3; D is possibly TRBD1 (7 bases). Looked up from germline, CDR1 is SGHRS and CDR2 is YFSETQ. With 6 bases removed from V and 3 bases from J, the gap between germline ends came to 17 bases. This CDR3 spans 15 amino acids. CDR3 in amino acids: CASTGRGQLTDTQYF. Here the CDR3 DNA reads TGCGCCAGCACCGGGCGGGGACAGTTAACAGATACGCAGTATTTT.

This clone has more than one count but fewer than ten. The chain joins TRBV21-1 to TRBJ1-5. TRBV21-1 is a listed pseudogene. The CDR3 is made up of 15 amino acids. DNA for the CDR3: TGTGCCAGCAGCAAAGATCACGGGTATAATCAGCCCCAGCATTTT. Its protein product is CASSKDHGYNQPQHF.

This rearrangement joins TRBV11-2 to TRBJ2-7; 7 nucleotides agree with TRBD2. With 5 bases clipped from V and 4 bases from J, the junction kept 11 bases outside the gene matches. This CDR3 region has 15 residues. Germline V lookup: CDR1 SGHAT, CDR2 FQNNGV. CDR3 region: CASSTERGGRYEQYF. CDR3 DNA sequence: TGTGCCAGCAGCACCGAGCGGGGCGGAAGGTACGAGCAGTACTTC.

The V gene is TRBV2, the J gene TRBJ2-6; tentative D call: TRBD1 (6 bases). Trimming left V 8 bases short and J 1 base short, with 12 bases between. This CDR3 contains 15 residues. CDR1 SNHLY and CDR2 FYNNEI come from the germline V gene. The CDR3 loop is CASSPRGSGANVLTF. CDR3 in DNA: TGTGCCAGCTCCCCGAGGGGGTCTGGGGCCAACGTCCTGACTTTC. Combining the CDR3 with reference TRBV2 and TRBJ2-6 gives the whole variable domain EPEVTQTPSHQVTQMGQEVILRCVPISNHLYFYWYRQILGQKVEFLVSFYNNEISEKSEIFDDQFSVERPDGSNFTLKIRSTKLEDSAMYFCASSPRGSGANVLTFGAGSRLTVL.

The chain combines TRBV11-1 with TRBJ1-4; D is ambiguous. V was pared by 5 bases and J by 8 bases, with 18 bases between. This CDR3 spans 15 amino acids. Germline V gene lookup returns CDR1 SGHAT and CDR2 FQDESV (reference sequence). CDR3 in DNA: TGTGCCAGCAGCCCCAAGGGCGAGTCTGACGAAAAACTGTTTTTT. This encodes CASSPKGESDEKLFF.